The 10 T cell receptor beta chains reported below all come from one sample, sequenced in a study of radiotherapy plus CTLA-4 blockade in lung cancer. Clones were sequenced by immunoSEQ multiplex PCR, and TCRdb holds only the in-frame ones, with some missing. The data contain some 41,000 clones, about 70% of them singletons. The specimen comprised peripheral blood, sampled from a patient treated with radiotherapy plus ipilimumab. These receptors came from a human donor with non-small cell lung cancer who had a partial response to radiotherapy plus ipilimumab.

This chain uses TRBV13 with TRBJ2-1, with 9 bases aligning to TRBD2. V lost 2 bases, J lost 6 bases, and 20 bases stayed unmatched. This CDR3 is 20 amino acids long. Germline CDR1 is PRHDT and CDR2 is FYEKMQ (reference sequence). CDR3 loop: CASSLMGGWRGGRKGNEQFF. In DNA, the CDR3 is TGTGCCAGCAGCTTAATGGGAGGGTGGCGGGGGGGCCGGAAAGGCAATGAGCAGTTCTTC.

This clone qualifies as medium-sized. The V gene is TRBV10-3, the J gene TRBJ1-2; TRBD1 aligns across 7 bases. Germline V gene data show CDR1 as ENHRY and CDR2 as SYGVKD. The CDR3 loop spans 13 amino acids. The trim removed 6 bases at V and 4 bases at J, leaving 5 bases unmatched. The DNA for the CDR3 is TGTGCCATCAGGGAGACAGGGTCCTATGGCTACACCTTC. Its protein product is CAIRETGSYGYTF.

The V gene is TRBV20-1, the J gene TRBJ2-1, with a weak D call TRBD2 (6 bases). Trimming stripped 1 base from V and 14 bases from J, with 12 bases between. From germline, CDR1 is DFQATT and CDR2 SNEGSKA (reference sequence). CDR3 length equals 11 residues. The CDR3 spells CSARGTNREFF. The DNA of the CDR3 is TGCAGTGCTAGAGGGACTAATCGTGAGTTCTTC.

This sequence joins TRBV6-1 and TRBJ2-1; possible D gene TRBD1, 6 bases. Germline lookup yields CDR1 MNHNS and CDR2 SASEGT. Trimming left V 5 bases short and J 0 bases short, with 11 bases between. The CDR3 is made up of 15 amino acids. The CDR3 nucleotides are TGTGCCAGCAGTAGGACAGACCTCTCCTACAATGAGCAGTTCTTC. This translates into CASSRTDLSYNEQFF.

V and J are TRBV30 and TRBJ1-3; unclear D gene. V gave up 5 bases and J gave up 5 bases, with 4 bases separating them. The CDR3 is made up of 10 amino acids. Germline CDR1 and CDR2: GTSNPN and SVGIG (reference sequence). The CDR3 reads CAWARNTIYF. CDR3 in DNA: TGTGCCTGGGCGAGAAACACCATATATTTT.

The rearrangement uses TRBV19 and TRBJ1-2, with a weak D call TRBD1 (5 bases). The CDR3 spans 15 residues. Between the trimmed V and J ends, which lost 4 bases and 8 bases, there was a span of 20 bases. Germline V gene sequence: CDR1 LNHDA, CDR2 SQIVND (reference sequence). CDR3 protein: CASSRGERRSRGYTF. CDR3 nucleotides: TGTGCCAGTAGTAGGGGGGAACGGAGATCGCGGGGCTACACCTTC.

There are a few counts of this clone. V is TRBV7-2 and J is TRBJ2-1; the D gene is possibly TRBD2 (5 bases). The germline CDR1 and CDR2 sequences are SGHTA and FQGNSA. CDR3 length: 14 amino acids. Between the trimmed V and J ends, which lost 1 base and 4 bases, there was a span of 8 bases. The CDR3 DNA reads TGTGCCAGCAGCTTAGGGACGGGGTACAATGAGCAGTTCTTC. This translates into CASSLGTGYNEQFF.

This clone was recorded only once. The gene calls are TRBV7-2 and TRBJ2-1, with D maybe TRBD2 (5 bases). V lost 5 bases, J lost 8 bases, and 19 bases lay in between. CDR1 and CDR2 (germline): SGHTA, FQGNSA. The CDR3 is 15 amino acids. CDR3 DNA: TGTGCCAGCAGCCCCCTAGCCCAATCCTGGGATGAGCAGTTCTTC. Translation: CASSPLAQSWDEQFF. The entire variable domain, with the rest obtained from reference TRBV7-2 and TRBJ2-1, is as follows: GAGVSQSPSNKVTEKGKDVELRCDPISGHTALYWYRQSLGQGLEFLIYFQGNSAPDKSGLPSDRFSAERTGGSVSTLTIQRTQQEDSAVYLCASSPLAQSWDEQFFGPGTRLTVL.

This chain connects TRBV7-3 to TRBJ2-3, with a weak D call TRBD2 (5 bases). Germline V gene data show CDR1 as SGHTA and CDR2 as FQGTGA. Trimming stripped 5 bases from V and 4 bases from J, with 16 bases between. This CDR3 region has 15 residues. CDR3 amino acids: CASSPHPGTSDTQYF. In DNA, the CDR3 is TGTGCCAGCAGCCCCCACCCGGGAACTTCAGATACGCAGTATTTT.

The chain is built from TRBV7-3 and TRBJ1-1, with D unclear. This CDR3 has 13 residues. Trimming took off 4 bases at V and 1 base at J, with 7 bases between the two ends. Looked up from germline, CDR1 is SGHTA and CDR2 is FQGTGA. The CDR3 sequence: CASSSYKNTEAFF. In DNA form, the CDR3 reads TGTGCCAGCAGCTCCTATAAGAACACTGAAGCTTTCTTT. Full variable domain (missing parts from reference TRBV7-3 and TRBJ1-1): GAGVSQTPSNKVTEKGKYVELRCDPISGHTALYWYRQSLGQGPEFLIYFQGTGAADDSGLPNDRFFAVRPEGSVSTLKIQRTERGDSAVYLCASSSYKNTEAFFGQGTRLTVV.